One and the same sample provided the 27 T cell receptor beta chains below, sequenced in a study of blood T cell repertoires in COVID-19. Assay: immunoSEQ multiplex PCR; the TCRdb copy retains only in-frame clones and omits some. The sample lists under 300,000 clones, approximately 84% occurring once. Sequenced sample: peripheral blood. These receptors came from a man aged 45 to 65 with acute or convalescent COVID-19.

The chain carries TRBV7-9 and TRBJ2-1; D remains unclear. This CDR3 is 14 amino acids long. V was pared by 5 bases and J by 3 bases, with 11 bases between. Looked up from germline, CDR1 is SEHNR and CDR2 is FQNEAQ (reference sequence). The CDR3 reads CASSHTTNYNEQFF. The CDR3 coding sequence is TGTGCCAGCAGCCATACGACAAACTACAATGAGCAGTTCTTC.

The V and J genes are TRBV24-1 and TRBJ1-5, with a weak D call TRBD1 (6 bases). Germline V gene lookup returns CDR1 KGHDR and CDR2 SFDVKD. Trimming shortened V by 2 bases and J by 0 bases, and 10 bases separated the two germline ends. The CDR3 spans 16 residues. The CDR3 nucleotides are TGTGCCACCAGTGATTCCAGGGGTATTAGCAATCAGCCCCAGCATTTT. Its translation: CATSDSRGISNQPQHF.

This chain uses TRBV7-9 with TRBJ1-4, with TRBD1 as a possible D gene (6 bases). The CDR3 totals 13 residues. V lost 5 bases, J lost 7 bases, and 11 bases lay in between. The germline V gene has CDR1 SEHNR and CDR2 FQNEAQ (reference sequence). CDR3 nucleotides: TGTGCCAGCAGCGAAACAGGGACTGAAAAACTGTTTTTT. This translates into CASSETGTEKLFF.

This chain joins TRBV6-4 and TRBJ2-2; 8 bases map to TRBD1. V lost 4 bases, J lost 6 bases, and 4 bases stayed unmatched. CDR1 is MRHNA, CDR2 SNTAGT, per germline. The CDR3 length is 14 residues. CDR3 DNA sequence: TGTGCCAGCAGTGCCCAGACAGGGGCCGGGGAGCTGTTTTTT. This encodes CASSAQTGAGELFF.

The CDR3, as DNA: TGTGCCAGTGGAGGGGCGAGGGCTGGCTACACCTTC. Residues: CASGGARAGYTF. The chain employs TRBV19 and TRBJ1-2, with D perhaps matching TRBD1 (5 bases). The length of the CDR3 is 12 residues. Trimming pared 8 bases from V and 7 bases from J, leaving 14 bases between. Germline values: CDR1 LNHDA, CDR2 SQIVND (reference sequence).

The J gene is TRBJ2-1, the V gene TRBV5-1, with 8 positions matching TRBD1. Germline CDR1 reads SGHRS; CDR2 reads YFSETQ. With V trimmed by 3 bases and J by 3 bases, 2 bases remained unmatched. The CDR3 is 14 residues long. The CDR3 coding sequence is TGCGCCAGCAGCTCCGGACAGGGCTACAATGAGCAGTTCTTC. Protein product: CASSSGQGYNEQFF. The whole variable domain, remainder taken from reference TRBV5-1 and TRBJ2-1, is KAGVTQTPRYLIKTRGQQVTLSCSPISGHRSVSWYQQTPGQGLQFLFEYFSETQRNKGNFPGRFSGRQFSNSRSEMNVSTLELGDSALYLCASSSGQGYNEQFFGPGTRLTVL.

The CDR3 region is CASSERGAPGDRKRKLFF. For the CDR3, the DNA is TGTGCCAGCAGTGAAAGGGGGGCCCCCGGGGACAGGAAGAGAAAACTGTTTTTT. The rearrangement joins TRBV6-1 to TRBJ1-4; 8 nucleotides match TRBD1. Trimming removed 2 bases from V and 10 bases from J; junction bases left unmatched: 18. This CDR3 has 18 amino acids. From germline, CDR1 is MNHNS and CDR2 SASEGT.

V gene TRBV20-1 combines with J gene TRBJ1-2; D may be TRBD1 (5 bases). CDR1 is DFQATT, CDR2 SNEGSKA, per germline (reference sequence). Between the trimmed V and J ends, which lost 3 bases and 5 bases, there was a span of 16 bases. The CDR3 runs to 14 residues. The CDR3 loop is CSASLQDTNYGYTF. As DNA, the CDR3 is TGCAGTGCTAGTCTACAGGACACGAATTATGGCTACACCTTC.

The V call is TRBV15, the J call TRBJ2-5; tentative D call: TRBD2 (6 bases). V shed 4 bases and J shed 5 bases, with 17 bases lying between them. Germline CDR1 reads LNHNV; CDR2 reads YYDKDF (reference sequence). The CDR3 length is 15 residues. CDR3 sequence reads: CATSTWRESYETQYF. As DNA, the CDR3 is TGTGCCACCAGCACGTGGAGGGAATCATACGAGACCCAGTACTTC.

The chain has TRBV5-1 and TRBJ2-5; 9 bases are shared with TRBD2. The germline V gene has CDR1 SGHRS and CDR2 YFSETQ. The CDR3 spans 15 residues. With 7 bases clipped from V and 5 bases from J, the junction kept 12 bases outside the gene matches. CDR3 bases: TGCGCCAGCTGGCGGGATAGCGGGAGTCGGGAGACCCAGTACTTC. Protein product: CASWRDSGSRETQYF.

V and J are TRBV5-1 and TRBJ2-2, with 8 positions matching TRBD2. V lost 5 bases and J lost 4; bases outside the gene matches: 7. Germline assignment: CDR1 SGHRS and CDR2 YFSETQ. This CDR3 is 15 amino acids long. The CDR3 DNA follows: TGCGCCAGCAGACAAGCGGGAGAGGGCACCGGGGAGCTGTTTTTT. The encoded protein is CASRQAGEGTGELFF.

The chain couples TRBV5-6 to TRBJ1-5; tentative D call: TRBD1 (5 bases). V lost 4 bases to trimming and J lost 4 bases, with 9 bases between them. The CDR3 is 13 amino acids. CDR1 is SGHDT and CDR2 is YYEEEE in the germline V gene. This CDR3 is CASSPDRNQPQHF. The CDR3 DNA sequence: TGTGCCAGCAGCCCCGACAGAAATCAGCCCCAGCATTTT. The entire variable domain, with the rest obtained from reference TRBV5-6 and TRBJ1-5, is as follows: DAGVTQSPTHLIKTRGQQVTLRCSPKSGHDTVSWYQQALGQGPQFIFQYYEEEERQRGNFPDRFSGHQFPNYSSELNVNALLLGDSALYLCASSPDRNQPQHFGDGTRLSIL.

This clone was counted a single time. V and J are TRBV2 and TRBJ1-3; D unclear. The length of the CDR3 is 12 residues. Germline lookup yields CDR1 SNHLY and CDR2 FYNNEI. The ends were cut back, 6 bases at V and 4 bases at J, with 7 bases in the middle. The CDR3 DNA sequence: TGTGCCAGCAGCTCGCAGGGAAACACCATATATTTT. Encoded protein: CASSSQGNTIYF.

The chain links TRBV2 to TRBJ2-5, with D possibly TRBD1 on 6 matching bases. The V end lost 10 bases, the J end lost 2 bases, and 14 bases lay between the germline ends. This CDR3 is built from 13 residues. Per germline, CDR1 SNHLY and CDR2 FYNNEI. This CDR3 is CATNRDFQETQYF. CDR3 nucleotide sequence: TGTGCCACAAACAGGGATTTTCAAGAGACCCAGTACTTC.

CDR3 DNA: TGTGCCAGCAGCCCGAAGGGGCCTTATGGCTACACCTTC. Its protein product is CASSPKGPYGYTF. V and J are TRBV7-9 and TRBJ1-2, with a tentative D call TRBD1 (5 bases). V was cut by 5 bases and J by 5 bases, with 12 bases left in between. The CDR3 length is 13 residues. From germline, CDR1 is SEHNR and CDR2 FQNEAQ (reference sequence).

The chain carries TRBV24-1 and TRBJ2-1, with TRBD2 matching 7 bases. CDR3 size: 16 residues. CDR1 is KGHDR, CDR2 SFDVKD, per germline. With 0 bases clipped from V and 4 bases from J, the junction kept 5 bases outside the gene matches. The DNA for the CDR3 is TGTGCCACCAGTGATTTGGGCGGGAGAGGGTACAATGAGCAGTTCTTC. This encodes CATSDLGGRGYNEQFF.

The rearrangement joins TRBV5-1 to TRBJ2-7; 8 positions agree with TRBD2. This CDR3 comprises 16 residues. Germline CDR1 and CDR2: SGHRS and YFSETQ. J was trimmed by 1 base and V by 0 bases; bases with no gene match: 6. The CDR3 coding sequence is TGCGCCAGCAGCTTGGGGCGGGGGGCACGGTCCTACGAGCAGTACTTC. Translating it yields CASSLGRGARSYEQYF. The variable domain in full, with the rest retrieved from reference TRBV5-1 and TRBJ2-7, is KAGVTQTPRYLIKTRGQQVTLSCSPISGHRSVSWYQQTPGQGLQFLFEYFSETQRNKGNFPGRFSGRQFSNSRSEMNVSTLELGDSALYLCASSLGRGARSYEQYFGPGTRLTVT.

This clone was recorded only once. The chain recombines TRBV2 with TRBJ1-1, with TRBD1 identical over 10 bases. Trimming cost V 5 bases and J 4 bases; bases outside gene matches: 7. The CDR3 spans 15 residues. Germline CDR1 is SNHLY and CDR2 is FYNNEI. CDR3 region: CASSPRQGAVTEAFF. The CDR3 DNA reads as TGTGCCAGCAGTCCCCGACAGGGGGCCGTCACTGAAGCTTTCTTT.

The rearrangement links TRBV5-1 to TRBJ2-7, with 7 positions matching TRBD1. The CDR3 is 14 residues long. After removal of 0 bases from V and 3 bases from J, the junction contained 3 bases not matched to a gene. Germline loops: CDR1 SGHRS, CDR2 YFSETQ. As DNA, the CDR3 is TGCGCCAGCAGCTTGGGGGGACAGCTCTACGAGCAGTACTTC. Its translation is CASSLGGQLYEQYF.

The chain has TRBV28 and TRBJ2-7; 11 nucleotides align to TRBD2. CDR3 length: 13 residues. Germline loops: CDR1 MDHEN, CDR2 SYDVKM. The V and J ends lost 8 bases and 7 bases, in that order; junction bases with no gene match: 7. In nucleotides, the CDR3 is TGTGCCAGCCAGGGGACTAGCGGCGGTGAGCAGTACTTC. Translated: CASQGTSGGEQYF.

The DNA for the CDR3 is TGCGCCAGCAGCCTCGGGACAGGGGCCGCCTACGAGCAGTACTTC. Translated, it gives CASSLGTGAAYEQYF. The V and J genes are TRBV5-1 and TRBJ2-7; 10 bases match TRBD1. The CDR3 consists of 15 residues. The J segment lost 2 bases and the V segment lost 4 bases, leaving 6 bases of the junction unmatched. CDR1 is SGHRS, CDR2 YFSETQ, per germline.

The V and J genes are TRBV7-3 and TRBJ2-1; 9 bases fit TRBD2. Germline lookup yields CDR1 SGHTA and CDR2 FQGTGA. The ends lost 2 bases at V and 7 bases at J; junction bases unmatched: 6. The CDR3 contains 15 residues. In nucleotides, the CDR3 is TGTGCCAGCAGCTTAGCGGGAGGGCCGGGTAATGAGCAGTTCTTC. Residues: CASSLAGGPGNEQFF.

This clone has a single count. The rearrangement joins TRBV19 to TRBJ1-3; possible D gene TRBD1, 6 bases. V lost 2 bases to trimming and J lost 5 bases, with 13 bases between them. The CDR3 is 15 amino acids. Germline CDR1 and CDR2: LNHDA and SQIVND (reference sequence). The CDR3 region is CASSISYRDRNTIYF. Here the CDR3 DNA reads TGTGCCAGTAGTATAAGTTACAGGGACAGAAACACCATATATTTT.

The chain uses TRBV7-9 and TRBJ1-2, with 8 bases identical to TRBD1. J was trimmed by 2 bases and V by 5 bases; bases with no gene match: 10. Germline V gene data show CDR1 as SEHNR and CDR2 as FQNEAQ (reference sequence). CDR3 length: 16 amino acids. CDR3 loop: CASSNNPGQANYGYTF. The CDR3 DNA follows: TGTGCCAGCAGCAACAATCCGGGACAGGCAAACTATGGCTACACCTTC.

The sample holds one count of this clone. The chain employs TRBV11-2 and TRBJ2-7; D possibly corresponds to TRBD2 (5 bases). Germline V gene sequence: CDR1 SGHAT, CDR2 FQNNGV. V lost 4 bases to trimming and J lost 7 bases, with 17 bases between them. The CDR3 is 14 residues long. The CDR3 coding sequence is TGTGCCAGCAGCTGGACTGGAACTACGGGAGAGCAGTACTTC. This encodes CASSWTGTTGEQYF.

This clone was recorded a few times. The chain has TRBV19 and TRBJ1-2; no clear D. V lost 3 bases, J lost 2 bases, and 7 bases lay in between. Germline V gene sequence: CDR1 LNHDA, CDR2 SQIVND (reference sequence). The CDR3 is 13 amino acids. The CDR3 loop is CASSMLANYGYTF. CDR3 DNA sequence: TGTGCCAGTAGTATGTTGGCCAACTATGGCTACACCTTC.

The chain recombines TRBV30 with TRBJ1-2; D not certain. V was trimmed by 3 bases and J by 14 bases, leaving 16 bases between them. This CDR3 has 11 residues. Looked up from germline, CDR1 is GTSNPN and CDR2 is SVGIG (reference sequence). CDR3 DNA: TGTGCCTGGAGCCTACCGGGCAGGACTACCTTC. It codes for CAWSLPGRTTF.